This is a list of T cell receptor beta chains from one sample in a study of blood T cell repertoires in COVID-19. TCRdb keeps only in-frame clones here, not all; method: immunoSEQ multiplex PCR. The sample has approximately 36,000 clones, 90% seen once. Sequenced input: peripheral blood. These receptors originate from a man aged 60 to 69 with active or convalescent COVID-19. CDR3s include the opening cysteine and the closing phenylalanine or tryptophan. A D gene is named only where the DNA matches it firmly. Part of the rows lack a size; the others show once, few, many or a class for expanded clones.

d_gene: TRBD2
abundance: once
j_gene: TRBJ2-7
v_gene: TRBV2
CDR3nt: TGTGCCAGCAGTGAAACCAAACCGGGACTAGTAACCTACGAGCAGTACTTC
CDR3aa: CASSETKPGLVTYEQYF

d_gene: .
abundance: .
j_gene: TRBJ2-1
v_gene: TRBV30
CDR3nt: TGTGCCTGGAGTCTTGACAGTCCAGAGCAGTTCTTC
CDR3aa: CAWSLDSPEQFF

d_gene: TRBD1
abundance: .
j_gene: TRBJ1-4
v_gene: TRBV28
CDR3nt: TGTGCCAGCAACACCATCAGGGCAGGGGGGTCTGAAAAACTGTTTTTT
CDR3aa: CASNTIRAGGSEKLFF

d_gene: TRBD2
abundance: .
j_gene: TRBJ2-1
v_gene: TRBV5-1
CDR3nt: TGCGCCAGCAGCTTGGGGGGACTAGCGGGCGAGCAGTTCTTC
CDR3aa: CASSLGGLAGEQFF

d_gene: .
abundance: .
j_gene: TRBJ2-1
v_gene: TRBV11-2
CDR3nt: TGTGCCAGCAGCGGACTCAGGACTTATTCCATCTCCTACAATGAGCAGTTCTTC
CDR3aa: CASSGLRTYSISYNEQFF

d_gene: .
abundance: .
j_gene: TRBJ2-3
v_gene: TRBV7-2
CDR3nt: TGTGCCAGCAGCACGGGACTTAAACAGTATTTT
CDR3aa: CASSTGLKQYF

d_gene: .
abundance: once
j_gene: TRBJ2-1
v_gene: TRBV25-1
CDR3nt: TGTGCCAGCAGTCAATTCGGGACTCCCAATGAGCAGTTCTTC
CDR3aa: CASSQFGTPNEQFF

d_gene: .
abundance: .
j_gene: TRBJ1-4
v_gene: TRBV12-3/TRBV12-4
CDR3nt: TGTGCCAGCATCGGTTCTAATGAAAAACTGTTTTTT
CDR3aa: CASIGSNEKLFF

d_gene: TRBD1
abundance: .
j_gene: TRBJ2-2
v_gene: TRBV7-9
CDR3nt: TGTGCCAGCAGCCGGACAGGAGCCACCGGGGAGCTGTTTTTT
CDR3aa: CASSRTGATGELFF

d_gene: TRBD2
abundance: once
j_gene: TRBJ2-1
v_gene: TRBV5-6
CDR3nt: TGTGCCAGCAGCTTGACCCTAGCGGGACCCCTCAATGAGCAGTTCTTC
CDR3aa: CASSLTLAGPLNEQFF

d_gene: TRBD2
abundance: once
j_gene: TRBJ2-1
v_gene: TRBV3-1/TRBV3-2
CDR3nt: TGTGCCAGCAGCCCCTCTTCTGGCGGGAGGGCAGATGAGCAGTTCTTC
CDR3aa: CASSPSSGGRADEQFF

d_gene: .
abundance: .
j_gene: TRBJ2-5
v_gene: TRBV18
CDR3nt: TGTGCCAGCTCACCTGAAGCGACCCAGTACTTC
CDR3aa: CASSPEATQYF

d_gene: TRBD2
abundance: .
j_gene: TRBJ2-1
v_gene: TRBV10-2
CDR3nt: TGCGCCAGCGGTAGCGGGAGGGCCGAAGTTGGGTCCTACAATGAGCAGTTCTTC
CDR3aa: CASGSGRAEVGSYNEQFF

d_gene: TRBD2
abundance: few
j_gene: TRBJ2-1
v_gene: TRBV7-6
CDR3nt: TGTGCCAGCAGCTTAGTAACGGGGGGGAACGGCAATGAGCAGTTCTTC
CDR3aa: CASSLVTGGNGNEQFF

d_gene: TRBD1
abundance: .
j_gene: TRBJ1-2
v_gene: TRBV6-1
CDR3nt: TGTGCCAGCAGTGAATCCCCCCTACAGGGGAACTATGGCTACACCTTC
CDR3aa: CASSESPLQGNYGYTF

d_gene: TRBD1
abundance: .
j_gene: TRBJ2-5
v_gene: TRBV29-1
CDR3nt: TGCAGCGTTCGACAGGGGTTTTTGGAGACCCAGTACTTC
CDR3aa: CSVRQGFLETQYF

d_gene: .
abundance: .
j_gene: TRBJ2-7
v_gene: TRBV6-5
CDR3nt: TGTGCCAGCAGTTTCACAACGGGACAAACCAGCGAGCAGTACTTC
CDR3aa: CASSFTTGQTSEQYF

d_gene: .
abundance: .
j_gene: TRBJ1-1
v_gene: TRBV5-1
CDR3nt: TGCGCCAGCAGCTTGAGGCAGGGGAACACTGAAGCTTTCTTT
CDR3aa: CASSLRQGNTEAFF

d_gene: TRBD2
abundance: .
j_gene: TRBJ2-3
v_gene: TRBV15
CDR3nt: TGTGCCACCAGCCAGAGTAGCGGGAGCACAGATACGCAGTATTTT
CDR3aa: CATSQSSGSTDTQYF

d_gene: .
abundance: .
j_gene: TRBJ1-1
v_gene: TRBV6-5
CDR3nt: TGTGCCAGCAGTTATGCCGAGAGAAACACTGAAGCTTTCTTT
CDR3aa: CASSYAERNTEAFF

d_gene: TRBD1
abundance: .
j_gene: TRBJ1-2
v_gene: TRBV5-1
CDR3nt: TGCGCCAGCAGCTTGCAGGGGGTGAGGGGCTACACCTTC
CDR3aa: CASSLQGVRGYTF

d_gene: TRBD1
abundance: .
j_gene: TRBJ2-7
v_gene: TRBV5-1
CDR3nt: TGCGCCAGCAGCTCAACAGGGGGTGGTTACTACGAGCAGTACTTC
CDR3aa: CASSSTGGGYYEQYF

d_gene: TRBD2
abundance: .
j_gene: TRBJ2-7
v_gene: TRBV11-2
CDR3nt: TGTGCCAGCAGCTTAGATAGAATCAGCGGGAGGACGTACGAGCAGTACTTC
CDR3aa: CASSLDRISGRTYEQYF

d_gene: TRBD1
abundance: .
j_gene: TRBJ2-1
v_gene: TRBV5-5
CDR3nt: TGTGCCAGCAGCTTGACAGGGGACGCCTACAATGAGCAGTTCTTC
CDR3aa: CASSLTGDAYNEQFF

d_gene: .
abundance: .
j_gene: TRBJ2-4
v_gene: TRBV20-1
CDR3nt: TGCAGTGCTAGTCACAGAATCTTAGCCAAAAACATTCAGTACTTC
CDR3aa: CSASHRILAKNIQYF

d_gene: .
abundance: .
j_gene: TRBJ1-2
v_gene: TRBV28
CDR3nt: TGTGCCAGCAGTTTGGGGGGACCCCCGACCGGTCATGGCTACACCTTC
CDR3aa: CASSLGGPPTGHGYTF

d_gene: .
abundance: .
j_gene: TRBJ2-5
v_gene: TRBV28
CDR3nt: TGTGCCAGCAGTTTATTGGGCAGGGAAGAGACCCAGTACTTC
CDR3aa: CASSLLGREETQYF

d_gene: .
abundance: .
j_gene: TRBJ2-3
v_gene: TRBV7-9
CDR3nt: TGTGCGGCTAGCACCCTAGATACGCAGTATTTT
CDR3aa: CAASTLDTQYF

d_gene: .
abundance: .
j_gene: TRBJ2-1
v_gene: TRBV4-2
CDR3nt: TGTGCCAGCAGCCAGGGGGCGGGCCAGAGAGAGCAGTTCTTC
CDR3aa: CASSQGAGQREQFF

d_gene: TRBD1
abundance: .
j_gene: TRBJ2-7
v_gene: TRBV19
CDR3nt: TGTGCCAGTAGGAGAACGGGACAGGGCTACGAGCAGTACTTC
CDR3aa: CASRRTGQGYEQYF

d_gene: .
abundance: few
j_gene: TRBJ2-1
v_gene: TRBV30
CDR3nt: TGTGCCTGGAGCCAAAACGCACCGACCGGGAGTACAAAACAGTTCTTC
CDR3aa: CAWSQNAPTGSTKQFF

d_gene: .
abundance: .
j_gene: TRBJ2-7
v_gene: TRBV11-2
CDR3nt: TGTGCCAGCAGCTTAGTTAGCAGATACGAGCAGTACTTC
CDR3aa: CASSLVSRYEQYF

d_gene: .
abundance: .
j_gene: TRBJ2-7
v_gene: TRBV18
CDR3nt: TGTGCCAGCTCACATAGCGGTCCCTCCTACGAGCAGTACTTC
CDR3aa: CASSHSGPSYEQYF

d_gene: .
abundance: .
j_gene: TRBJ2-7
v_gene: TRBV24-1
CDR3nt: TGTGCCACCAGTGATAATGCAGGGGCAGCCTACGAGCAGTACTTC
CDR3aa: CATSDNAGAAYEQYF

d_gene: TRBD1
abundance: .
j_gene: TRBJ1-1
v_gene: TRBV6-7
CDR3nt: TGTGCCAGCACCCAGTCCCTAGGACAGGGGAGCACTGAAGCTTTCTTT
CDR3aa: CASTQSLGQGSTEAFF

d_gene: .
abundance: .
j_gene: TRBJ1-2
v_gene: TRBV11-2
CDR3nt: TGTGCCAGCAGCTTAGAAGCTCGGCGGTATGGCTACACCTTC
CDR3aa: CASSLEARRYGYTF

d_gene: TRBD2
abundance: once
j_gene: TRBJ2-5
v_gene: TRBV7-6
CDR3nt: TGTGCCAGCAGCATGACTAGCGGGCAAGAGACCCAGTACTTC
CDR3aa: CASSMTSGQETQYF

d_gene: .
abundance: .
j_gene: TRBJ1-2
v_gene: TRBV6-5
CDR3nt: TGTGCCAGCAGTTACGCGAATTACAGGGATGGCTACACCTTC
CDR3aa: CASSYANYRDGYTF

d_gene: .
abundance: once
j_gene: TRBJ2-1
v_gene: TRBV7-7
CDR3nt: TGTGCCAGCAGCTTGCAGGGCTACAATGAGCAGTTCTTC
CDR3aa: CASSLQGYNEQFF

d_gene: TRBD1
abundance: .
j_gene: TRBJ1-5
v_gene: TRBV19
CDR3nt: TGTGCCAGTAGTTCCCCGGACAGGAGGGGTCAGCCCCAGCATTTT
CDR3aa: CASSSPDRRGQPQHF

d_gene: .
abundance: few
j_gene: TRBJ2-2
v_gene: TRBV7-9
CDR3nt: TGTGCCAGCAGCTTAGTAGTCCCGGGGGAGCTGTTTTTT
CDR3aa: CASSLVVPGELFF

d_gene: TRBD1
abundance: .
j_gene: TRBJ1-2
v_gene: TRBV27
CDR3nt: TGTGCCAGCAGATTTCAAGGACAGGGGGCGCAGGGCTACACCTTC
CDR3aa: CASRFQGQGAQGYTF

d_gene: TRBD1
abundance: .
j_gene: TRBJ2-1
v_gene: TRBV11-3
CDR3nt: TGTGCCAGCAGCCGCCAGGGGGATGAGCAGTTCTTC
CDR3aa: CASSRQGDEQFF

d_gene: TRBD2
abundance: .
j_gene: TRBJ2-3
v_gene: TRBV6-5
CDR3nt: TGTGCCAGCAGTCCTCCCGGGGGGTCTACGCAGTATTTT
CDR3aa: CASSPPGGSTQYF

d_gene: .
abundance: .
j_gene: TRBJ2-7
v_gene: TRBV21-1
CDR3nt: TGTGCCAGCAGCAAAAGGGAGCGGGTACCCTACGAGCAGTACTTC
CDR3aa: CASSKRERVPYEQYF

d_gene: .
abundance: .
j_gene: TRBJ2-7
v_gene: TRBV13
CDR3nt: TGTGCCAGCAGTCCAAAAGGAGGGGTCAAGCAGTACTTC
CDR3aa: CASSPKGGVKQYF

d_gene: TRBD2
abundance: few
j_gene: TRBJ2-7
v_gene: TRBV18
CDR3nt: TGTGCCAGCTCACCCCCCTCGGCTGCGGGAGTTTACGAGCAGTACTTC
CDR3aa: CASSPPSAAGVYEQYF

d_gene: TRBD2
abundance: .
j_gene: TRBJ2-1
v_gene: TRBV7-8
CDR3nt: TGTGCCAGCAGCCTAGGGGCTAGCGGGAGCTCCTACAATGAGCAGTTCTTC
CDR3aa: CASSLGASGSSYNEQFF

d_gene: .
abundance: few
j_gene: TRBJ1-2
v_gene: TRBV30
CDR3nt: TGTGCCTGGAGTGATTATGATGGCTACACCTTC
CDR3aa: CAWSDYDGYTF

d_gene: TRBD2
abundance: once
j_gene: TRBJ2-1
v_gene: TRBV28
CDR3nt: TGTGCCAGCAGTATACCGGGACTACTAGAGGTGCTCTTC
CDR3aa: CASSIPGLLEVLF